Presented here are 10 T cell receptor beta chains from one specimen sequenced in a study of blood T cell repertoires in COVID-19. Profiling relied on immunoSEQ multiplex PCR, and the TCRdb table lists in-frame clones only, not all of them. The data hold some 110,000 clones, with about 89% observed a single time. Material for sequencing was peripheral blood. Source of these receptors: a man aged 50 or older with acute or convalescent COVID-19.

CDR3 protein: CASSLSGRGIMNTEAFF. CDR3 DNA sequence: TGCGCCAGCAGCCTCTCAGGCAGGGGGATTATGAACACTGAAGCTTTCTTT. The chain carries TRBV4-1 and TRBJ1-1; 7 nucleotides match TRBD1. This CDR3 has 17 residues. The V gene's germline CDR1 is MGHRA and CDR2 YSYEKL. Trimming at V came to 4 bases and at J to 0 bases, leaving 11 bases not matched to a gene.

The rearrangement joins TRBV18 to TRBJ2-1, with TRBD2 matching over 14 bases. The germline gives CDR1 KGHSH, CDR2 LQKENI. The V gene end was trimmed by 2 bases and the J gene end by 8 bases; junction bases not matched to a gene: 11. The CDR3 runs to 18 residues. This CDR3 reads CASSPSLGLAGVFDEQFF. The CDR3 bases are TGTGCCAGCTCACCATCGTTGGGACTAGCGGGAGTTTTCGATGAGCAGTTCTTC.

This chain joins TRBV5-6 and TRBJ2-1, with 15 bases that match TRBD2. This CDR3 is 15 amino acids long. Germline V lookup: CDR1 SGHDT, CDR2 YYEEEE. V shed 4 bases, J shed 12 bases, and the junction held 8 bases outside the gene matches. The DNA for the CDR3 is TGTGCCAGCAGCCCGGGACTAGCGGGAGGTCAAATGCAGTTCTTC. It encodes CASSPGLAGGQMQFF.

This clone was found a few times. The chain employs TRBV18 and TRBJ1-5, with D tentatively TRBD1 (6 bases). CDR1 and CDR2 from the germline V gene are KGHSH and LQKENI. This CDR3 has 14 residues. V lost 5 bases and J 4 bases, leaving 12 bases between the germline ends. In nucleotides, the CDR3 is TGTGCCAGCTCAAGTTGGACAGAGAATCAGCCCCAGCATTTT. This gives the protein CASSSWTENQPQHF.

The chain recombines TRBV24-1 with TRBJ2-2; D gene uncertain. V lost 9 bases, J lost 7 bases, and 11 bases lay in between. Germline V CDR1 and CDR2: KGHDR, SFDVKD. The CDR3 loop spans 12 amino acids. Written as DNA, the CDR3 is TGTGCCACCGATAGAGGAGTCGGGGAGCTGTTTTTT. As protein: CATDRGVGELFF.

J is TRBJ2-2 and V is TRBV11-2, with 7 bases matching TRBD1. Per the germline V gene, CDR1 is SGHAT and CDR2 is FQNNGV. There are 16 residues in the CDR3. With V trimmed by 0 bases and J by 5 bases, 6 bases remained unmatched. The CDR3 DNA is TGTGCCAGCAGCTTAGAAGGGACAGTTGGAACCGGGGAGCTGTTTTTT. Amino acids: CASSLEGTVGTGELFF.

This rearrangement joins TRBV19 to TRBJ2-5; 9 bases fit TRBD1. The CDR3 contains 15 residues. Losses at the gene ends were 6 bases for V and 5 bases for J; bases not matched to a gene: 10. The V gene's germline CDR1 is LNHDA and CDR2 SQIVND (reference sequence). CDR3 nucleotide sequence: TGTGCCAGTAGGGAGAGGACAGGGGAGAGGGAGACCCAGTACTTC. Its protein product is CASRERTGERETQYF. The whole variable domain, remainder taken from reference TRBV19 and TRBJ2-5, is DGGITQSPKYLFRKEGQNVTLSCEQNLNHDAMYWYRQDPGQGLRLIYYSQIVNDFQKGDIAEGYSVSREKKESFPLTVTSAQKNPTAFYLCASRERTGERETQYFGPGTRLLVL.

The rearrangement uses TRBV18 and TRBJ1-1; the match to TRBD1 covers 7 bases. This CDR3 spans 15 amino acids. The germline CDR1 and CDR2 sequences are KGHSH and LQKENI. The ends lost 6 bases at V and 3 bases at J; junction bases unmatched: 10. CDR3 sequence (DNA): TGTGCCAGCTCCCTTAACAGGGGCTTTGACACTGAAGCTTTCTTT. It is translated as CASSLNRGFDTEAFF.

The chain joins TRBV2 to TRBJ2-1; TRBD1 matches 8 bases. V shed 3 bases, J shed 6 bases, and the junction held 4 bases outside the gene matches. The CDR3 consists of 14 residues. Germline V gene data show CDR1 as SNHLY and CDR2 as FYNNEI. The CDR3 nucleotides read TGTGCCAGCAGTGAGGCAGGGGGCCCCAATGAGCAGTTCTTC. It codes for CASSEAGGPNEQFF.

The rearrangement joins TRBV5-1 to TRBJ1-2; D is possibly TRBD1 (5 bases). Germline CDR1 and CDR2: SGHRS and YFSETQ. The CDR3 loop spans 15 amino acids. Trimming cost V 2 bases and J 1 base, with 12 bases left between them. CDR3 sequence: CASSFVGTSNYGYTF. Written as DNA, the CDR3 is TGCGCCAGCAGCTTCGTAGGGACTAGTAACTATGGCTACACCTTC.